This T cell receptor (beta chain) appears in the sequencing data of a study of OX40 agonist ivuxolimab in advanced cancers. About the study: Hepatocellular carcinoma, melanoma, renal cell or head and neck cancer occurred in dose-escalation patients. Three patients got partial responses; one had hepatocellular carcinoma and two had cutaneous melanoma. Study-wide points: Circulating CD4+ and CD8+ T cells showed clonal expansion by week 6 at 0.1 to 3.0 mg/kg. On average, a greater number of expanded clones characterised CD8+ T cells relative to CD4+.

Remarks on this clone: Its antigen remains unidentified.

The table came from immunoSEQ multiplex PCR; TCRdb's copy has only in-frame clones and leaves some out. The data show tens of thousands of clones, with around nine tenths seen just once and about 0.31% held by the top ten. The CDR3 extends over 13 amino acids. Trimming at V came to 5 bases and at J to 3 bases, leaving 4 bases not matched to a gene. The germline gives CDR1 SEHNR, CDR2 FQNEAQ (reference sequence). The chain links TRBV7-9 to TRBJ2-7, with TRBD2 identical over 7 bases. Sample: CD4+ or CD8+ T cells sorted from blood, taken in a trial of the OX40 agonist ivuxolimab. The sequence came from an adult with an advanced solid tumor such as melanoma, head and neck, liver or kidney cancer. CDR3 amino acids: CASSPSGLYEQYF. CDR3 coding DNA: TGTGCCAGCAGCCCTAGCGGACTCTACGAGCAGTACTTC.